The 24 T cell receptor beta chains given below trace back to one sample, sequenced in a study of monozygotic twins with inflammatory bowel disease. TCRdb reprocessed the 5' RACE reads and keeps a single row for each CDR3 protein, giving no DNA. The data show about 110,000 distinct CDR3 sequences, and the top ten clones hold 9.5% to 15%. Source material: blood. All receptors come from a human donor with ulcerative colitis or Crohn's disease, or a healthy co-twin of an affected twin (not recorded which).

The gene calls are TRBV4-1 and TRBJ1-2; TCRdb proposes TRBD1, but this gene call is untestable without DNA. The germline gives CDR1 MGHRA, CDR2 YSYEKL. The CDR3 contains 15 residues. CDR3: CASSQEQGIRYGYTF.

The chain employs TRBV5-1 and TRBJ2-5; the TCRdb D gene call, TRBD1, has no DNA to confirm it. The CDR3 extends over 15 amino acids. Germline V gives CDR1 SGHRS, CDR2 YFSETQ. CDR3 sequence: CASSLPDRAAETQYF.

V gene TRBV20-1 combines with J gene TRBJ2-3; TCRdb's D call of TRBD2 is untestable without DNA. CDR1 is DFQATT and CDR2 is SNEGSKA in the germline V gene (reference sequence). The CDR3 runs 15 residues. Here the CDR3 reads CSAGVAGGATDTQYF.

The chain employs TRBV7-2 and TRBJ2-3; TCRdb designates TRBD2, a call that cannot be tested without DNA. The CDR3 is 15 residues long. Germline V gene data show CDR1 as SGHTA and CDR2 as FQGNSA. CDR3 sequence reads: CASSLLGGGTDTQYF.

J is TRBJ2-1 and V is TRBV7-7. From germline, CDR1 is SSHAT and CDR2 FNYEAQ (reference sequence). There are 16 residues in the CDR3. The CDR3 spells CASSLAPGTPDNEQFF.

The rearrangement links TRBV11-3 to TRBJ1-3; the D call of TRBD1 rests on TCRdb alone, since no DNA is present to check it. This CDR3 has 14 amino acids. Germline CDR1 reads SGHNT; CDR2 reads YENEEA. This chain's CDR3 is CASSPGGSGNTIYF.

J is TRBJ1-1 and V is TRBV4-1; TCRdb indicates TRBD1, and absent DNA this call remains unverified. The V gene's germline CDR1 is MGHRA and CDR2 YSYEKL. This CDR3 region has 16 residues. The CDR3 loop is CASSQYGDSGNTEAFF.

The gene calls are TRBV12-3 or TRBV12-4 and TRBJ1-2; TCRdb's assignment of TRBD1 cannot be checked, as there is no DNA. This CDR3 region has 11 residues. The CDR3 is CASSPGTGSLF.

The chain combines TRBV7-2 with TRBJ2-7. The CDR3 loop spans 15 amino acids. Germline V gives CDR1 SGHTA, CDR2 FQGNSA. CDR3 region: CASSTSGIASYEQYF.

This chain uses TRBV7-8 with TRBJ1-2; TCRdb names TRBD1, which stays unverified in the absence of DNA. Germline assignment: CDR1 SGHVS and CDR2 FQNEAQ. There are 14 residues in the CDR3. CDR3 residues: CASSLDRLSAGYTF.

The chain employs TRBV12-5 and TRBJ2-1. The length of the CDR3 is 14 residues. Germline V CDR1 and CDR2: LGHNT, FRNRAP. The CDR3 reads CASGLWGSYNEQFF.

The CDR3 region is CASSPWSATQYF. The rearrangement links TRBV28 to TRBJ2-3. Germline V CDR1 and CDR2: MDHEN, SYDVKM. CDR3 length: 12 amino acids.

The V and J genes are TRBV12-3 or TRBV12-4 and TRBJ1-4; as DNA is missing, the TRBD1 call by TCRdb cannot be tested. The CDR3 contains 16 residues. The chain's CDR3 is CASSPVPPGNNEKLFF.

The J gene is TRBJ2-1, the V gene TRBV19; the D gene TCRdb calls, TRBD1, cannot be checked with no DNA. The CDR3 covers 15 residues. Germline V CDR1 and CDR2: LNHDA, SQIVND (reference sequence). CDR3 loop: CASSIGQGSYNEQFF. Full variable domain (outside the CDR3, taken from reference TRBV19 and TRBJ2-1): DGGITQSPKYLFRKEGQNVTLSCEQNLNHDAMYWYRQDPGQGLRLIYYSQIVNDFQKGDIAEGYSVSREKKESFPLTVTSAQKNPTAFYLCASSIGQGSYNEQFFGPGTRLTVL.

The gene calls are TRBV7-9 and TRBJ1-1; the D call from TCRdb, TRBD1, cannot be confirmed without DNA. Germline assignment: CDR1 SEHNR and CDR2 FQNEAQ (reference sequence). The length of the CDR3 is 12 residues. The CDR3 spells CAYGTGDTEAFF.

This chain connects TRBV5-1 to TRBJ2-2. The CDR3 loop spans 19 amino acids. Germline assignment: CDR1 SGHRS and CDR2 YFSETQ. The CDR3 region is CASSLTARGLLANTGELFF.

V usage is TRBV7-2 and J usage is TRBJ1-1. The CDR3 extends over 12 amino acids. Germline CDR1 SGHTA, CDR2 FQGNSA. The chain's CDR3 is CASSLLTLEAFF.

V usage is TRBV10-3 and J usage is TRBJ2-6; the D call from TCRdb, TRBD1, cannot be confirmed without DNA. There are 16 residues in the CDR3. Looked up from germline, CDR1 is ENHRY and CDR2 is SYGVKD. The CDR3 protein is CAISGQYYSGANVLTF.

J is TRBJ2-7 and V is TRBV7-9; TCRdb picks TRBD1, but there is no DNA to check that call. CDR3 size: 14 residues. Per the germline V gene, CDR1 is SEHNR and CDR2 is FQNEAQ (reference sequence). The CDR3 region is CASSTQPGPYEQYF.

V and J are TRBV4-2 and TRBJ2-3; TCRdb names TRBD1, which stays unverified in the absence of DNA. CDR1 is LGHNA, CDR2 YNFKEQ, per germline. The CDR3 covers 17 residues. The CDR3 sequence is CASSPDSLGLSTDTQYF.

The chain employs TRBV20-1 and TRBJ2-2; there is no DNA to check the TCRdb D call of TRBD2. The CDR3 is 13 amino acids. From germline, CDR1 is DFQATT and CDR2 SNEGSKA (reference sequence). This chain's CDR3 is CSLRDYRSGELFF.

The chain employs TRBV5-6 and TRBJ1-1; there is no DNA to check the TCRdb D call of TRBD1. Germline CDR1 reads SGHDT; CDR2 reads YYEEEE. The CDR3 is 14 residues long. The CDR3 is CASSLNGGGTEAFF.

V is TRBV6-5 and J is TRBJ2-3; TCRdb indicates TRBD1, and absent DNA this call remains unverified. The CDR3 is made up of 17 amino acids. Germline CDR1 reads MNHEY; CDR2 reads SVGAGI. The CDR3 is CASSWRVRTGGADTQYF.

The V gene is TRBV3-1, the J gene TRBJ1-6; TCRdb selects TRBD1, and the lack of DNA leaves this call unchecked. The V gene's germline CDR1 is LGHDT and CDR2 YNNKEL (reference sequence). The CDR3 has 15 residues. The CDR3 is CASSPGESYNSPLHF.